This entry lists 24 T cell receptor beta chains sequenced from one sample in a study of blood T cell repertoires in COVID-19. This table comes from immunoSEQ multiplex PCR, and its TCRdb copy is limited to in-frame clones, with some not included. The sample lists roughly 290,000 clones, about 86% occurring once. Sequencing was performed on peripheral blood. These receptors came from a woman aged 30 to 39 who had recovered from COVID-19.

This rearrangement joins TRBV3-1 (or the pseudogene TRBV3-2) to TRBJ2-2, with D tentatively TRBD2 (7 bases). V shed 1 base and J shed 6 bases, with 15 bases lying between them. Per germline, CDR1 LGHDT and CDR2 YNNKEL (reference sequence). The CDR3 loop spans 16 amino acids. CDR3: CASSQVHRGGSGELFF. Here the CDR3 DNA reads TGTGCCAGCAGCCAAGTGCACCGCGGGGGCTCCGGGGAGCTGTTTTTT.

Written as DNA, the CDR3 is TGCGCCAGCAAACGGATTCTAGCGGGGGATGAGCAGTTCTTC. Its translation is CASKRILAGDEQFF. The gene calls are TRBV5-1 and TRBJ2-1; TRBD2 matches 10 bases. The ends lost 6 bases at V and 8 bases at J; junction bases unmatched: 8. Germline-derived CDR1 and CDR2 are SGHRS and YFSETQ. This CDR3 has 14 residues.

The V gene is TRBV14, the J gene TRBJ1-5; D unresolved. Germline lookup yields CDR1 SGHDN and CDR2 FVKESK. The V end was cut by 1 base, the J end by 9 bases, with 10 bases between. CDR3 length equals 13 residues. CDR3 nucleotide sequence: TGTGCCAGCAGCCAAGGTGTCGGTCTGCCCCAGCATTTT. Amino acid sequence: CASSQGVGLPQHF. The variable domain in full, with the rest retrieved from reference TRBV14 and TRBJ1-5, is EAGVTQFPSHSVIEKGQTVTLRCDPISGHDNLYWYRRVMGKEIKFLLHFVKESKQDESGMPNNRFLAERTGGTYSTLKVQPAELEDSGVYFCASSQGVGLPQHFGDGTRLSIL.

The sample holds one count of this clone. The rearrangement uses TRBV6-2 or TRBV6-3 and TRBJ2-7, with 7 nucleotides matching TRBD2. The CDR3 sequence is 17 residues long. Germline CDR1 reads MNHEY; CDR2 reads SVGEGT. V dropped 4 bases and J dropped 2; count of bases not matched to a gene: 14. Here the CDR3 DNA reads TGTGCCAGCAGTTCTAACTCGGGACTAAGGAAACCCTACGAGCAGTACTTC. This gives the protein CASSSNSGLRKPYEQYF.

The genes are TRBV28 and TRBJ2-1, with 8 bases identical to TRBD2. From germline, CDR1 is MDHEN and CDR2 SYDVKM. This CDR3 region has 15 residues. Losses at the gene ends were 3 bases for V and 0 bases for J; bases not matched to a gene: 1. The CDR3 coding sequence is TGTGCCAGCAGTTTCGGGACTAGCTCCTACAATGAGCAGTTCTTC. Protein product: CASSFGTSSYNEQFF.

V usage is TRBV19 and J usage is TRBJ1-1, with D perhaps TRBD1 (6 bases). The V gene lost 3 bases and the J gene lost 1 base, with 6 bases spanning the gap. Germline CDR1 LNHDA, CDR2 SQIVND (reference sequence). This CDR3 region has 13 residues. CDR3 sequence reads: CASSIRGNTEAFF. The CDR3, as DNA: TGTGCCAGTAGTATCAGGGGGAACACTGAAGCTTTCTTT.

The chain has TRBV5-8 and TRBJ2-2, with 7 nucleotides matching TRBD2. This CDR3 is 17 amino acids long. From germline, CDR1 is SGHTS and CDR2 YDEGEE. J gave up 7 bases and V 5 bases, and 17 bases lay outside the gene matches. The CDR3 loop is CASRQTVSSGGDGELFF. The DNA for the CDR3 is TGTGCCAGCAGACAGACTGTCTCTAGCGGTGGTGACGGGGAGCTGTTTTTT.

The J gene is TRBJ1-5, the V gene TRBV19; D uncertain. The germline CDR1 and CDR2 sequences are LNHDA and SQIVND (reference sequence). The CDR3 has 17 amino acids. Deletions cut 5 bases from V and 0 bases from J, with 17 bases between. The CDR3 region is CASSPMAVPVSNQPQHF. The CDR3 DNA reads TGTGCCAGTAGTCCGATGGCGGTTCCGGTTAGCAATCAGCCCCAGCATTTT.

The sample holds one count of this clone. V is TRBV2 and J is TRBJ2-1, with D possibly matching TRBD2 (6 bases). This CDR3 contains 15 residues. Germline CDR1 SNHLY, CDR2 FYNNEI. V dropped 2 bases and J dropped 9 bases, with 17 bases sitting between them. The CDR3 here is CASSESPGLGGEQFF. CDR3 DNA sequence: TGTGCCAGCAGTGAAAGTCCGGGTTTGGGAGGTGAGCAGTTCTTC.

The V and J genes are TRBV3-1 (or the pseudogene TRBV3-2) and TRBJ2-5, with a possible D match to TRBD1 (6 bases). CDR3 length equals 16 residues. Trimming removed 4 bases at V and 2 bases at J, with 17 bases between. Looked up from germline, CDR1 is LGHDT and CDR2 is YNNKEL (reference sequence). The CDR3 loop reads CASSRRSQGGQETQYF. CDR3 coding DNA: TGTGCCAGCAGCCGCCGCTCACAGGGTGGACAAGAGACCCAGTACTTC.

Comment on this clone: The same CDR3 is also encoded by other DNA sequences in this sample. J is TRBJ1-1 and V is TRBV30, with 7 bases fitting TRBD1. V shed 0 bases, J shed 3 bases, and the junction held 1 base outside the gene matches. Germline CDR1 reads GTSNPN; CDR2 reads SVGIG (reference sequence). This CDR3 contains 13 residues. CDR3 bases: TGTGCCTGGAGTGTAACAGGGGACACTGAAGCTTTCTTT. Its translation: CAWSVTGDTEAFF.

The chain uses TRBV24-1 and TRBJ2-1, with D possibly TRBD2 on 5 matching bases. Trimming left V 6 bases short and J 0 bases short, with 11 bases between. Germline V gives CDR1 KGHDR, CDR2 SFDVKD. The CDR3 is made up of 15 amino acids. CDR3 nucleotide sequence: TGTGCCACCAGTTTTGGAGGAAGCTCCTACAATGAGCAGTTCTTC. This codes for CATSFGGSSYNEQFF.

The chain links TRBV4-2 to TRBJ2-7, with 12 bases identical to TRBD1. The germline CDR1 and CDR2 sequences are LGHNA and YNFKEQ. With V trimmed by 2 bases and J by 5 bases, 10 bases remained unmatched. This CDR3 is 17 amino acids long. In nucleotides, the CDR3 is TGTGCCAGCAGCCAAACCCCGGGACAGGGGGCGCGGAACGAGCAGTACTTC. This translates into CASSQTPGQGARNEQYF.

The rearrangement joins TRBV7-8 to TRBJ2-3; 8 positions match TRBD2. The CDR3 is made up of 16 amino acids. Per the germline V gene, CDR1 is SGHVS and CDR2 is FQNEAQ. J was trimmed by 3 bases and V by 6 bases; bases with no gene match: 11. CDR3 protein: CASSLMPGTSTDTQYF. For the CDR3, the DNA is TGTGCCAGCAGTCTTATGCCCGGGACTAGTACAGATACGCAGTATTTT.

The genes are TRBV6-6 and TRBJ1-2, with 9 bases lining up with TRBD1. The CDR3 is 14 residues long. Germline V gene sequence: CDR1 MNHNY, CDR2 SVGAGI (reference sequence). The V and J ends lost 2 bases and 6 bases, in that order; junction bases with no gene match: 4. The CDR3 DNA reads as TGTGCCAGCAGTTACACGACAGGGGGAGATGGCTACACCTTC. Translating gives CASSYTTGGDGYTF.

The DNA of the CDR3 is TGTGCCAGCAGCCGCTCCGGGAGAGAAGGCTACACCTTC. It yields the protein CASSRSGREGYTF. This chain uses TRBV11-3 with TRBJ1-2, with unresolved D. Germline values: CDR1 SGHNT, CDR2 YENEEA. Trimming pared 5 bases from V and 8 bases from J, leaving 15 bases between. The CDR3 runs 13 residues.

This chain uses TRBV7-9 with TRBJ1-1; maybe TRBD1 (5 bases). Germline loops: CDR1 SEHNR, CDR2 FQNEAQ (reference sequence). The CDR3 is made up of 13 amino acids. V shed 3 bases and J shed 7 bases, with 12 bases lying between them. DNA for the CDR3: TGTGCCAGCAGCTTGGGGCAGGCTAATGAAGCTTTCTTT. Translation gives CASSLGQANEAFF.

The chain couples TRBV6-5 to TRBJ2-1; D might be TRBD2 (5 bases). The CDR3 runs 14 residues. V was pared by 5 bases and J by 8 bases, with 16 bases between. The V gene's germline CDR1 is MNHEY and CDR2 SVGAGI. The CDR3 reads CASSPDAGNYEQFF. The CDR3 nucleotides read TGTGCCAGCAGTCCTGATGCGGGTAACTATGAGCAGTTCTTC.

This clone was picked up one time. V is TRBV6-5 and J is TRBJ1-2; a possible D gene is TRBD1 (5 bases). The CDR3 consists of 15 residues. Trimming cost V 1 base and J 3 bases, with 12 bases left between them. Germline CDR1 MNHEY, CDR2 SVGAGI. The CDR3 loop reads CASSYWQGVDYGYTF. The CDR3 DNA is TGTGCCAGCAGTTACTGGCAAGGGGTGGACTATGGCTACACCTTC.

In its sample, this clone was seen once. The V gene is TRBV14, the J gene TRBJ1-2, with no clear D. The V and J ends lost 4 bases and 3 bases respectively, with 9 bases between them. Germline assignment: CDR1 SGHDN and CDR2 FVKESK. CDR3 length: 13 residues. The CDR3: CASSPQRDYGYTF. The CDR3 region has the DNA TGTGCCAGCAGCCCCCAGCGTGACTATGGCTACACCTTC. The full variable domain, in which reference TRBV14 and TRBJ1-2 provide the parts outside the CDR3, is EAGVTQFPSHSVIEKGQTVTLRCDPISGHDNLYWYRRVMGKEIKFLLHFVKESKQDESGMPNNRFLAERTGGTYSTLKVQPAELEDSGVYFCASSPQRDYGYTFGSGTRLTVV.

V usage is TRBV14 and J usage is TRBJ2-7; 10 bases line up with TRBD2. The CDR3 has 15 residues. Germline V lookup: CDR1 SGHDN, CDR2 FVKESK. J lost 4 bases, V lost 5 bases, and 8 bases had no gene match. CDR3 nucleotide sequence: TGTGCCAGCAGCGAAGCGGGGGGGCCTGTATACGAGCAGTACTTC. Its translation: CASSEAGGPVYEQYF.

The V and J genes are TRBV28 and TRBJ1-5; 12 bases are shared with TRBD1. This CDR3 has 15 residues. Unmatched junction bases numbered 11, after V lost 6 bases and J lost 11 bases. Germline assignment: CDR1 MDHEN and CDR2 SYDVKM. CDR3 bases: TGTGCCAGCAGACGAGAGGGACAGGGGGCCTCCGCCCAGCATTTT. It codes for CASRREGQGASAQHF.

The V gene is TRBV5-6, the J gene TRBJ1-3, with no clear D. Germline V gene data show CDR1 as SGHDT and CDR2 as YYEEEE. Trimming cost V 2 bases and J 0 bases, with 12 bases left between them. The CDR3 is made up of 16 amino acids. The CDR3 coding sequence is TGTGCCAGCAGCTTCCCCAGCGCTATCTCTGGAAACACCATATATTTT. Translating gives CASSFPSAISGNTIYF.

The rearrangement uses TRBV18 and TRBJ1-1, with D possibly being TRBD1 (5 bases). Germline V gene data show CDR1 as KGHSH and CDR2 as LQKENI. V shed 4 bases and J shed 5 bases, with 14 bases lying between them. CDR3 length: 14 amino acids. The CDR3 nucleotides read TGTGCCAGCTCACGCGGGAAGGCAGGGACTGAAGCTTTCTTT. This codes for CASSRGKAGTEAFF.